This T cell receptor (beta chain) was sequenced during a study of spatial heterogeneity in lung cancer. As for the study in general: Unique TCR and UMI combinations averaged more than ten appearances each in raw reads. Regarding the study as a whole: Blood carried ubiquitous expanded tumor TCRs more at resection than follow-up.

V lost 6 bases, J lost 3 bases, and 2 bases stayed unmatched. The germline CDR1 and CDR2 sequences are SQVTM and ANQGSEA. The CDR3 has 12 residues. The time point here: sample taken at primary tumor resection. A total of more than 65 untreated early-stage non-small cell lung cancer patients served as donors. Every TCR cDNA molecule bore its own unique molecular identifier. One entry per CDR3 protein, called by TCRdb with MiXCR from the 5' RACE reads. Of some 83,000 distinct CDR3 sequences in the sample, 7.5% to 9.5% were seen once. This clonotype was picked up many times. As yet, its antigen is unknown.

The sequence was obtained from a male donor with early-stage non-small cell lung cancer. This chain links TRBV29-1 with TRBJ2-3, with 8 bases lining up with TRBD1. The sequences come from PBMCs, collected at surgery. CDR3 DNA: TGCAGCGTGGACAGGGTTACAGATACGCAGTATTTT. Amino acids: CSVDRVTDTQYF.